The 29 T cell receptor beta chains in this list originate from one sample, sequenced in a study of post-analysis software for immune sequencing data. Unique molecular identifiers were carried by the TCR beta cDNA libraries. TCRdb reanalysed the PCR reads using MiXCR and keeps one entry per CDR3 protein. This table has roughly 670,000 distinct CDR3 sequences, approximately 59% appearing once. These receptors have no identified antigens. Study observations and caveats: Included in a set of five TRBV segments more frequent in patients than controls were TRBV5-6, TRBV5-1 and TRBV20-1.

The material sequenced was blood. All receptors derive from a girl aged 2-10 years with multiple sclerosis.

V and J are TRBV20-1 and TRBJ2-3; 7 nucleotides match TRBD1. Unmatched junction bases numbered 9, after V lost 5 bases and J lost 7 bases. Germline CDR1 DFQATT, CDR2 SNEGSKA (reference sequence). This CDR3 spans 13 amino acids. The CDR3 sequence: CSAVRQGSYTQYF. Written as DNA, the CDR3 is TGCAGTGCTGTAAGACAGGGTTCATATACGCAGTATTTT.

There are a few counts of this clonotype. This chain links TRBV6-2 or TRBV6-3 with TRBJ2-3, with D hard to call. V lost 2 bases and J lost 6, with 6 bases in between. In germline, CDR1 is MNHEY, CDR2 SVGEGT. The CDR3 sequence is 12 residues long. The CDR3 DNA reads TGTGCCAGCAGTTACATCTCGGATACGCAGTATTTT. It translates to CASSYISDTQYF.

The J gene is TRBJ1-2, the V gene TRBV6-2 or TRBV6-3; 10 bases agree with TRBD1. Germline trimming cut 6 bases from V and 6 bases from J; bases unmatched to any gene: 10. The CDR3 length is 15 residues. The germline V gene has CDR1 MNHEY and CDR2 SVGEGT. This CDR3 reads CASRKPGQGLHGYTF. The CDR3 DNA reads TGTGCCAGCAGAAAACCGGGACAGGGGTTGCATGGCTACACCTTC.

V usage is TRBV12-3 or TRBV12-4 and J usage is TRBJ2-3; tentative D call: TRBD1 (5 bases). Trimming pared 4 bases from V and 2 bases from J, leaving 10 bases between. This CDR3 region has 14 residues. The CDR3 DNA reads TGTGCCAGCAGTTCGACAGATTTCACAGATACGCAGTATTTT. As protein: CASSSTDFTDTQYF.

The CDR3 nucleotides are TGTGCCATCAGTGCCACGTGGCTGGGTGGCTACACCTTC. Residues: CAISATWLGGYTF. The chain is built from TRBV10-3 and TRBJ1-2; D is undetermined. The CDR3 sequence is 13 residues long. Trimming stripped 4 bases from V and 7 bases from J, with 13 bases between. The germline CDR1 and CDR2 sequences are ENHRY and SYGVKD.

J is TRBJ2-3 and V is TRBV5-1; possibly TRBD1 for D (5 bases). V lost 7 bases and J 3 bases, leaving 12 bases between the germline ends. CDR1 is SGHRS and CDR2 is YFSETQ in the germline V gene. The CDR3 spans 13 residues. The CDR3 nucleotides read TGCGCCAGCGCGTACAGGTCTACAGATACGCAGTATTTT. It specifies CASAYRSTDTQYF.

This clonotype has just a few counts. The rearrangement links TRBV9 to TRBJ2-3; D gene uncertain. The CDR3 contains 12 residues. The ends were cut back, 3 bases at V and 6 bases at J, with 8 bases in the middle. Germline CDR1 SGDLS, CDR2 YYNGEE. The CDR3 DNA reads TGTGCCAGCAGCGGGACCGGGGATACGCAGTATTTT. Its translation: CASSGTGDTQYF.

The gene calls are TRBV19 and TRBJ2-5; TRBD2 is a possible D gene (5 bases). Germline values: CDR1 LNHDA, CDR2 SQIVND (reference sequence). The V end lost 5 bases, the J end lost 0 bases, and 13 bases lay between the germline ends. This CDR3 region has 15 residues. The chain's CDR3 is CASSAVGVYQETQYF. The CDR3 bases are TGTGCCAGTAGTGCAGTCGGGGTCTACCAAGAGACCCAGTACTTC. The variable domain in full, with the rest retrieved from reference TRBV19 and TRBJ2-5, is DGGITQSPKYLFRKEGQNVTLSCEQNLNHDAMYWYRQDPGQGLRLIYYSQIVNDFQKGDIAEGYSVSREKKESFPLTVTSAQKNPTAFYLCASSAVGVYQETQYFGPGTRLLVL.

The chain joins TRBV10-3 to TRBJ2-4, with D perhaps TRBD2 (6 bases). V lost 3 bases, J lost 0 bases, and 9 bases lay in between. The CDR3 sequence is 15 residues long. CDR1 ENHRY and CDR2 SYGVKD come from the germline V gene. In DNA form, the CDR3 reads TGTGCCATCAGTGACCCGGGACTAGCCAAAAACATTCAGTACTTC. Translation: CAISDPGLAKNIQYF.

The V and J genes are TRBV10-3 and TRBJ2-5; 9 bases line up with TRBD1. Germline CDR1 ENHRY, CDR2 SYGVKD. With V trimmed by 3 bases and J by 1 base, 3 bases remained unmatched. The CDR3 is 15 amino acids. The CDR3 reads CAISDQDRGQETQYF. The CDR3 coding sequence is TGTGCCATCAGTGACCAGGACAGGGGCCAAGAGACCCAGTACTTC.

The gene calls are TRBV6-5 and TRBJ1-1, with D possibly TRBD1 on 6 matching bases. V dropped 0 bases and J dropped 2 bases, with 10 bases sitting between them. Looked up from germline, CDR1 is MNHEY and CDR2 is SVGAGI. CDR3 size: 15 residues. For the CDR3, the DNA is TGTGCCAGCAGTTACTCGCGGGACACAAACACTGAAGCTTTCTTT. The encoded protein is CASSYSRDTNTEAFF.

This clonotype was detected only a few times. V gene TRBV5-5 combines with J gene TRBJ2-3; D call uncertain. Between the trimmed V and J ends, which lost 4 bases and 2 bases, there was a span of 11 bases. This CDR3 has 14 amino acids. Germline V CDR1 and CDR2: SGHKS, YYEKEE (reference sequence). The CDR3 loop reads CASSAWLATDTQYF. The CDR3 DNA sequence: TGTGCCAGCAGCGCCTGGTTAGCCACAGATACGCAGTATTTT.

This clonotype was counted a few times. The V and J genes are TRBV6-2 or TRBV6-3 and TRBJ2-1; 9 bases are a match to TRBD1. V gave up 5 bases and J gave up 5 bases; unmatched junction bases: 7. This CDR3 is 15 amino acids long. Germline V gene data show CDR1 as MNHEY and CDR2 as SVGEGT. CDR3 coding DNA: TGTGCCAGCAGTCCACAGGGGGCAGTCAACAATGAGCAGTTCTTC. It codes for CASSPQGAVNNEQFF.

This rearrangement joins TRBV7-8 to TRBJ2-1, with 7 positions matching TRBD2. With V trimmed by 1 base and J by 4 bases, 7 bases remained unmatched. This CDR3 has 16 residues. Per germline, CDR1 SGHVS and CDR2 FQNEAQ. The chain's CDR3 is CASSLGTSARYNEQFF. CDR3 DNA sequence: TGTGCCAGCAGCTTAGGAACTAGCGCTAGGTACAATGAGCAGTTCTTC.

This clonotype was counted between two and nine times. The V and J genes are TRBV7-3 and TRBJ2-3; 9 bases map to TRBD2. The J segment lost 0 bases and the V segment lost 2 bases, leaving 6 bases of the junction unmatched. The germline V gene encodes CDR1 SGHTA and CDR2 FQGTGA. This CDR3 comprises 17 residues. Written as DNA, the CDR3 is TGTGCCAGCAGCTTAGTGGCGACTAGCGGTAGCACAGATACGCAGTATTTT. Amino acids: CASSLVATSGSTDTQYF.

The chain has TRBV7-8 and TRBJ2-3; no firm D call. V was cut by 4 bases and J by 4 bases, with 6 bases left in between. Germline CDR1 reads SGHVS; CDR2 reads FQNEAQ. The CDR3 covers 12 residues. As DNA, the CDR3 is TGTGCCAGCAGCTATCACGCAGATACGCAGTATTTT. This sequence encodes CASSYHADTQYF.

This chain joins TRBV10-3 and TRBJ1-1; a possible D gene is TRBD1 (5 bases). Germline CDR1 is ENHRY and CDR2 is SYGVKD. The CDR3 is 13 amino acids. Trimming took 5 bases from V and 1 from J, leaving 8 bases between them. The DNA for the CDR3 is TGTGCCATCAGTCAGGGCCAGAACACTGAAGCTTTCTTT. Translation gives CAISQGQNTEAFF.

V and J are TRBV12-3 or TRBV12-4 and TRBJ2-7, with D possibly being TRBD1 (5 bases). The end of the DNA fits TRBJ2-5 better, so the J call may be wrong. The CDR3 runs to 13 residues. The CDR3 protein is CASSLRPRGTQYF. CDR3 in DNA: TGTGCCAGCAGTTTAAGACCAAGGGGGACCCAGTACTTC.

This clonotype was observed a handful of times. The J gene is TRBJ2-3, the V gene TRBV20-1; D perhaps matches TRBD1 (7 bases). Germline CDR1 DFQATT, CDR2 SNEGSKA (reference sequence). This CDR3 comprises 16 residues. Trimming pared 1 base from V and 2 bases from J, leaving 16 bases between. This CDR3 reads CSARGRDRMITDTQYF. CDR3 coding DNA: TGCAGTGCTAGAGGGAGGGACAGAATGATCACAGATACGCAGTATTTT.

The genes are TRBV29-1 and TRBJ1-4, with D unresolved. CDR1 SQVTM and CDR2 ANQGSEA come from the germline V gene. The V end lost 2 bases, the J end lost 4 bases, and 11 bases lay between the germline ends. The CDR3 loop spans 14 amino acids. In nucleotides, the CDR3 is TGCAGCGTTGAAAGCGACGGACGTAATGAAAAACTGTTTTTT. Translated, it gives CSVESDGRNEKLFF.

This sequence joins TRBV4-1 and TRBJ2-7, with 8 bases lining up with TRBD2. The CDR3 contains 14 residues. The V gene's germline CDR1 is MGHRA and CDR2 YSYEKL. Germline trimming cut 4 bases from V and 3 bases from J; bases unmatched to any gene: 5. The CDR3 loop is CASSLTREGYEQYF. The DNA of the CDR3 is TGCGCCAGCAGCCTCACCCGGGAGGGCTACGAGCAGTACTTC.

The gene calls are TRBV14 and TRBJ2-5; D may be TRBD1 (6 bases). Germline CDR1 SGHDN, CDR2 FVKESK. The length of the CDR3 is 15 residues. Trimming removed 4 bases at V and 1 base at J, with 13 bases between. CDR3 nucleotide sequence: TGTGCCAGCAGCCTGACGACAGGATCCCAAGAGACCCAGTACTTC. This gives the protein CASSLTTGSQETQYF.

CDR3 region: CASSSWTDKTGDIQYF. The CDR3 DNA follows: TGTGCCAGCAGCTCATGGACAGACAAAACCGGGGACATTCAGTACTTC. The V call is TRBV11-2, the J call TRBJ2-4; maybe TRBD1 (6 bases). V gave up 4 bases and J gave up 8 bases, with 21 bases separating them. This CDR3 is 16 amino acids long. Germline CDR1 is SGHAT and CDR2 is FQNNGV.

This sequence joins TRBV4-3 and TRBJ1-2; 10 nucleotides align to TRBD1. Germline trimming cut 0 bases from V and 2 bases from J; bases unmatched to any gene: 3. CDR1 LGHNA and CDR2 YSLEER come from the germline V gene. The CDR3 is 16 amino acids. The CDR3 sequence: CASSQELDRGNYGYTF. The DNA for the CDR3 is TGCGCCAGCAGCCAAGAATTGGACAGGGGGAACTATGGCTACACCTTC.

The rearrangement uses TRBV3-1 and TRBJ1-5, with D possibly TRBD1 on 6 matching bases. Per germline, CDR1 LGHDT and CDR2 YNNKEL (reference sequence). The CDR3 has 15 amino acids. The ends were cut back, 4 bases at V and 6 bases at J, with 16 bases in the middle. As DNA, the CDR3 is TGTGCCAGCAGCCCGACCCAGGGGACGGGTCAGCCCCAGCATTTT. It translates to CASSPTQGTGQPQHF.

The chain carries TRBV28 and TRBJ1-1; the D gene is possibly TRBD1 (6 bases). The CDR3 has 18 residues. The ends were cut back, 2 bases at V and 0 bases at J, with 19 bases in the middle. CDR1 and CDR2 from the germline V gene are MDHEN and SYDVKM. CDR3 sequence reads: CASSLMTRGGQMNTEAFF. The CDR3 nucleotides are TGTGCCAGCAGTTTAATGACGCGGGGGGGACAAATGAACACTGAAGCTTTCTTT.

The rearrangement uses TRBV28 and TRBJ2-2; TRBD1 matches at 8 bases. CDR1 MDHEN and CDR2 SYDVKM come from the germline V gene. The CDR3 is 14 amino acids. V shed 4 bases and J 4 bases; nucleotides not matched to a gene: 2. In DNA form, the CDR3 reads TGTGCCAGCAGTTCCGGACAGGGCACCGGGGAGCTGTTTTTT. This gives the protein CASSSGQGTGELFF. Full variable domain (rest looked up from reference TRBV28 and TRBJ2-2): DVKVTQSSRYLVKRTGEKVFLECVQDMDHENMFWYRQDPGLGLRLIYFSYDVKMKEKGDIPEGYSVSREKKERFSLILESASTNQTSMYLCASSSGQGTGELFFGEGSRLTVL.

The rearrangement links TRBV6-5 to TRBJ2-1, with unresolved D. The CDR3 is 14 amino acids. Deletions cut 6 bases from V and 5 bases from J, with 14 bases between. Germline CDR1 reads MNHEY; CDR2 reads SVGAGI. The CDR3 nucleotides are TGTGCCAGCAGGGATCGGGCGTCTCACAATGAGCAGTTCTTC. Translating gives CASRDRASHNEQFF.

CDR3 loop: CSAPSAVNIQYF. CDR3 in DNA: TGCAGTGCTCCCTCGGCAGTAAACATTCAGTACTTC. The chain uses TRBV20-1 and TRBJ2-4; D unclear. There are 12 residues in the CDR3. Trimming took 5 bases from V and 6 from J, leaving 11 bases between them. Germline assignment: CDR1 DFQATT and CDR2 SNEGSKA (reference sequence).